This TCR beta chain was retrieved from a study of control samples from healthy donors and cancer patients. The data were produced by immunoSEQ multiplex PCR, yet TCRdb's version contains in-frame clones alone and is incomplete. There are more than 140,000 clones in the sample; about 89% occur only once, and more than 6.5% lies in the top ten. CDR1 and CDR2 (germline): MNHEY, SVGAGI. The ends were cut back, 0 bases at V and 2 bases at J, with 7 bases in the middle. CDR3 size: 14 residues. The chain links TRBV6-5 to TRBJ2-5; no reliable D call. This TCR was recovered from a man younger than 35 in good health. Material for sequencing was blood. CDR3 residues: CASSYSVKQETQYF. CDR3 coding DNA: TGTGCCAGCAGTTACTCGGTCAAACAAGAGACCCAGTACTTC.